This T cell receptor (beta chain) was captured by sequencing in a study of cytomegalovirus exposure and HLA in healthy donors. On the study more broadly: A previous analysis identified 95 million to 130 million unique TCR beta sequences derived from 180 million or so T cells.

The CDR3 covers 14 residues. CDR1 and CDR2 from the germline V gene are MNHEY and SVGAGI. V shed 6 bases and J 3 bases; nucleotides not matched to a gene: 6. In the PCR, 60 Vbeta and 13 Jbeta primers were used. In the authors' workflow: As a later analysis found, there were 70 million to 90 million unique TCR beta chains, of which some 9.9 million were shared. The data were produced by immunoSEQ multiplex PCR, yet TCRdb's version contains in-frame clones alone and is incomplete. V, J and clone size were drawn from that table, and D and trimming were deduced from the DNA. The sample lists some 200,000 clones, about 78% seen once, with about 2.8% in the top ten. This clone showed up just a few times. Its antigen remains unidentified. Donors likely had unrecorded immune exposures despite being nominally healthy when sampled. Study observations and caveats: With later analysis, a missense DCLRE1C variant became linked to TCR beta V- and J-gene trimming.

Sequencing used PBMCs. The source of this sequence is a woman in her 30s in good health and CMV-seronegative. The chain links TRBV6-5 to TRBJ1-1; 8 bases are a match to TRBD1. CDR3 nucleotide sequence: TGTGCCAGCAGGACAGGGGAGGAGTACACTGAAGCTTTCTTT. It specifies CASRTGEEYTEAFF.